This passage covers 25 T cell receptor beta chains from one sample sequenced in a study of OX40 agonist ivuxolimab in advanced cancers. Generated by immunoSEQ multiplex PCR, the TCRdb table keeps only in-frame clones and is missing some. The profile covers about 100,000 clones, with around 91% appearing a single time and 0.15% to 0.2% taken by the ten largest. Sequenced here: CD4+ or CD8+ T cells sorted from blood, sampled in a trial of the OX40 agonist ivuxolimab. The receptors were gathered from an adult with an advanced solid tumor such as melanoma, head and neck, liver or kidney cancer.

This chain joins TRBV11-2 and TRBJ1-6; D remains ambiguous. V was pared by 2 bases and J by 5 bases, with 7 bases between. The CDR3 length is 14 residues. Germline CDR1 reads SGHAT; CDR2 reads FQNNGV. The CDR3: CASSLNGNNSPLHF. In DNA form, the CDR3 reads TGTGCCAGCAGCTTAAACGGAAATAATTCACCCCTCCACTTT.

This clone was counted once. The genes are TRBV7-3 and TRBJ2-1, with no clear D. The V end lost 0 bases, the J end lost 6 bases, and 6 bases lay between the germline ends. The germline V gene encodes CDR1 SGHTA and CDR2 FQGTGA. The CDR3 runs 13 residues. The CDR3 coding sequence is TGTGCCAGCAGCTTAACGGTATCCAATGAGCAGTTCTTC. Translation gives CASSLTVSNEQFF. The full variable domain, completed using reference TRBV7-3 and TRBJ2-1, is GAGVSQTPSNKVTEKGKYVELRCDPISGHTALYWYRQSLGQGPEFLIYFQGTGAADDSGLPNDRFFAVRPEGSVSTLKIQRTERGDSAVYLCASSLTVSNEQFFGPGTRLTVL.

The genes are TRBV7-9 and TRBJ1-1, with D unresolved. Germline values: CDR1 SEHNR, CDR2 FQNEAQ (reference sequence). There are 13 residues in the CDR3. The V gene lost 1 base and the J gene lost 4 bases, with 7 bases spanning the gap. DNA for the CDR3: TGTGCCAGCAGCTTAGTCCAATCCACTGAAGCTTTCTTT. Amino acid sequence: CASSLVQSTEAFF.

The CDR3 nucleotides are TGTGCCAGCAGTTTAGGTCGCACAGATACGCAGTATTTT. Protein product: CASSLGRTDTQYF. This sequence joins TRBV27 and TRBJ2-3; D is unresolved. The germline gives CDR1 MNHEY, CDR2 SMNVEV (reference sequence). The CDR3 has 13 residues. The ends were cut back, 2 bases at V and 1 base at J, with 4 bases in the middle.

This sequence joins TRBV18 and TRBJ1-1; D gene unclear. V lost 3 bases and J lost 1, with 9 bases in between. The CDR3 is 14 residues long. Germline assignment: CDR1 KGHSH and CDR2 LQKENI. In DNA, the CDR3 is TGTGCCAGCTCACCTTGGACGGGGAACACTGAAGCTTTCTTT. Translation gives CASSPWTGNTEAFF.

The chain employs TRBV7-9 and TRBJ2-1, with 7 positions matching TRBD2. The CDR3 runs to 14 residues. Unmatched junction bases numbered 12, after V lost 1 base and J lost 15 bases. In germline, CDR1 is SEHNR, CDR2 FQNEAQ (reference sequence). This chain's CDR3 is CASSLGGSGRGLFF. The CDR3 coding sequence is TGTGCCAGCAGCTTAGGAGGTAGCGGGCGGGGTTTGTTCTTC.

The chain joins TRBV7-2 to TRBJ2-7; TRBD2 matches at 12 bases. Germline V gives CDR1 SGHTA, CDR2 FQGNSA. CDR3 length equals 15 residues. V shed 4 bases, J shed 3 bases, and the junction held 4 bases outside the gene matches. CDR3 protein: CASSYLAGGLYEQYF. CDR3 sequence (DNA): TGTGCCAGCAGCTACCTAGCGGGGGGGCTCTACGAGCAGTACTTC.

The chain uses TRBV7-9 and TRBJ2-3; 9 bases are shared with TRBD1. The CDR3 is 19 residues long. With 3 bases clipped from V and 2 bases from J, the junction kept 15 bases outside the gene matches. The germline CDR1 and CDR2 sequences are SEHNR and FQNEAQ (reference sequence). CDR3 sequence reads: CASSFLSSPGQGTTDTQYF. The CDR3, as DNA: TGTGCCAGCAGCTTTTTATCTTCCCCGGGACAGGGAACCACAGATACGCAGTATTTT. Full variable domain (remainder filled in from reference TRBV7-9 and TRBJ2-3): DTGVSQNPRHKITKRGQNVTFRCDPISEHNRLYWYRQTLGQGPEFLTYFQNEAQLEKSRLLSDRFSAERPKGSFSTLEIQRTEQGDSAMYLCASSFLSSPGQGTTDTQYFGPGTRLTVL.

This chain uses TRBV5-1 with TRBJ1-1, with TRBD1 matching 7 bases. Trimming at V came to 4 bases and at J to 1 base, leaving 7 bases not matched to a gene. CDR1 SGHRS and CDR2 YFSETQ come from the germline V gene. The CDR3 contains 15 residues. The chain's CDR3 is CASSPRTGPNTEAFF. CDR3 DNA: TGCGCCAGCAGCCCGAGGACAGGCCCGAACACTGAAGCTTTCTTT.

V and J are TRBV30 and TRBJ2-2; 9 bases map to TRBD1. The CDR3 is 19 amino acids. V was clipped by 3 bases and J by 1 base; unmatched bases: 15. Germline V gene data show CDR1 as GTSNPN and CDR2 as SVGIG (reference sequence). Here the CDR3 DNA reads TGTGCCTGGAGGACCGGGACAGGGACCTTCTCGGAGAACACCGGGGAGCTGTTTTTT. Amino acid sequence: CAWRTGTGTFSENTGELFF.

The chain has TRBV9 and TRBJ2-3; D is undetermined. Looked up from germline, CDR1 is SGDLS and CDR2 is YYNGEE. The V gene lost 0 bases and the J gene lost 6 bases, with 8 bases spanning the gap. The CDR3 runs to 13 residues. CDR3 DNA sequence: TGTGCCAGCAGCGTAGGACGGTGGGATACGCAGTATTTT. This gives the protein CASSVGRWDTQYF.

V is TRBV7-2 and J is TRBJ2-7, with a tentative D call TRBD2 (5 bases). Germline V gene data show CDR1 as SGHTA and CDR2 as FQGNSA. The CDR3 extends over 15 amino acids. Trimming took 1 base from V and 7 from J, leaving 17 bases between them. The CDR3 loop is CASSLVGVTPREQYF. In DNA form, the CDR3 reads TGTGCCAGCAGCTTAGTGGGAGTGACCCCTAGGGAGCAGTACTTC.

CDR3 residues: CASSRQIQSGYTF. Here the CDR3 DNA reads TGTGCCAGTAGTAGACAGATCCAGAGTGGCTACACCTTC. The chain couples TRBV19 to TRBJ1-2, with D perhaps TRBD1 (5 bases). V was trimmed by 4 bases and J by 7 bases, leaving 13 bases between them. CDR1 LNHDA and CDR2 SQIVND come from the germline V gene (reference sequence). This CDR3 spans 13 amino acids.

This chain connects TRBV11-1 to TRBJ1-2, with 7 bases lining up with TRBD1. The ends lost 4 bases at V and 2 bases at J; junction bases unmatched: 10. Germline V gene sequence: CDR1 SGHAT, CDR2 FQDESV (reference sequence). The CDR3 contains 16 residues. CDR3 DNA sequence: TGTGCCAGCAGCTCCCGGCTACAGGGGTTGAACTATGGCTACACCTTC. Translating it yields CASSSRLQGLNYGYTF.

The V call is TRBV6-1, the J call TRBJ1-2; 8 bases line up with TRBD1. The length of the CDR3 is 14 residues. Germline loops: CDR1 MNHNS, CDR2 SASEGT. V was clipped by 7 bases and J by 5 bases; unmatched bases: 9. This CDR3 reads CASILGQATYGYTF. In DNA, the CDR3 is TGTGCCAGCATCCTGGGACAGGCAACATATGGCTACACCTTC.

The CDR3 is CASSVEGLDGYTF. Written as DNA, the CDR3 is TGTGCCAGCAGCGTGGAGGGGCTCGATGGCTACACCTTC. The chain joins TRBV9 to TRBJ1-2, with a weak D call TRBD1 (5 bases). V gave up 2 bases and J gave up 6 bases, with 11 bases separating them. CDR3 length: 13 amino acids. CDR1 is SGDLS and CDR2 is YYNGEE in the germline V gene.

This rearrangement joins TRBV5-4 to TRBJ2-2; D gene uncertain. The CDR3 spans 14 residues. CDR1 and CDR2 from the germline V gene are SGHNT and YYREEE (reference sequence). Trimming took 7 bases from V and 1 from J, leaving 11 bases between them. CDR3 coding DNA: TGTGCCAGCGGGGTAAGGGTGAACACCGGGGAGCTGTTTTTT. This translates into CASGVRVNTGELFF.

V gene TRBV27 combines with J gene TRBJ2-7, with 7 bases aligning to TRBD1. V shed 3 bases and J 3 bases; nucleotides not matched to a gene: 11. Germline V lookup: CDR1 MNHEY, CDR2 SMNVEV (reference sequence). The CDR3 covers 16 residues. The CDR3 sequence is CASSFFARDRYYEQYF. DNA of the CDR3: TGTGCCAGCAGTTTTTTTGCCCGGGACAGATACTACGAGCAGTACTTC.

The gene calls are TRBV2 and TRBJ1-1, with 7 bases aligning to TRBD1. The germline gives CDR1 SNHLY, CDR2 FYNNEI. After removal of 0 bases from V and 1 base from J, the junction contained 23 bases not matched to a gene. The CDR3 contains 22 residues. The CDR3 is CASSEADQAHLDRYLRNTEAFF. As DNA, the CDR3 is TGTGCCAGCAGTGAAGCGGATCAAGCACATCTGGACAGGTACTTACGGAACACTGAAGCTTTCTTT.

The V and J genes are TRBV19 and TRBJ1-5, with a possible D match to TRBD1 (5 bases). Per the germline V gene, CDR1 is LNHDA and CDR2 is SQIVND (reference sequence). V shed 3 bases and J shed 4 bases, with 10 bases lying between them. The CDR3 consists of 14 residues. The CDR3 DNA reads TGTGCCAGTAGTATCACTGGGGGTAATCAGCCCCAGCATTTT. Its translation: CASSITGGNQPQHF.

The genes are TRBV5-6 and TRBJ1-1; 9 nucleotides align to TRBD1. The germline gives CDR1 SGHDT, CDR2 YYEEEE. The V segment lost 4 bases and the J segment 8 bases; nucleotides outside the gene matches: 12. This CDR3 region has 15 residues. The CDR3 DNA reads as TGTGCCAGCAGCCTGCTGGGACAGGGTTTTTCAGAAGCTTTCTTT. Its protein product is CASSLLGQGFSEAFF.

J is TRBJ2-3 and V is TRBV5-1; D perhaps matches TRBD2 (5 bases). The germline CDR1 and CDR2 sequences are SGHRS and YFSETQ. The CDR3 covers 14 residues. Trimming removed 0 bases from V and 4 bases from J, with 9 bases in between. The CDR3 DNA sequence: TGCGCCAGCAGCTTGGAACTAGGACCAGATACGCAGTATTTT. Translated, it gives CASSLELGPDTQYF.

The chain has TRBV10-3 and TRBJ2-3, with TRBD2 matching 9 bases. The CDR3 has 15 residues. V lost 9 bases, J lost 2 bases, and 9 bases stayed unmatched. Germline V lookup: CDR1 ENHRY, CDR2 SYGVKD. The CDR3 DNA follows: TGTGCCATTCAGGGGGGACTAGCTTTCACAGATACGCAGTATTTT. This sequence encodes CAIQGGLAFTDTQYF.

V is TRBV30 and J is TRBJ2-7; 10 bases match TRBD1. Germline CDR1 and CDR2: GTSNPN and SVGIG (reference sequence). J was trimmed by 11 bases and V by 2 bases; bases with no gene match: 15. This CDR3 is built from 15 residues. The DNA for the CDR3 is TGTGCCTGGAGTCTTACTCGGACAGGGGGTGGGGAAAAGTACTTC. Encoded protein: CAWSLTRTGGGEKYF.

The chain recombines TRBV7-9 with TRBJ1-1; TRBD1 matches 7 bases. Trimming cost V 7 bases and J 1 base; bases outside gene matches: 15. The length of the CDR3 is 17 residues. Germline V gene lookup returns CDR1 SEHNR and CDR2 FQNEAQ (reference sequence). CDR3 nucleotides: TGTGCCAGCACCTTGGGGGAACCGGGACAGCCGAACACTGAAGCTTTCTTT. This encodes CASTLGEPGQPNTEAFF.